The rows below give T cell receptor beta chains drawn from one sample of a study of regulatory T cells in long-lasting Graves disease. TCRdb independently ran MiXCR on the multiplex PCR reads; one entry per CDR3 protein. The table has hundreds of thousands of distinct CDR3 sequences, around 20% seen once; the top ten hold 13% to 15%. This sample comprised peripheral blood mononuclear cells (PBMCs), obtained when the disease was refractory, from a patient treated with antithyroid drugs. The receptors originated from a female donor with Graves disease. The CDR3 runs from the conserved cysteine through the conserved F or W. The D gene is left open where the match is weak. Size is stated for part of the rows, as once, few or many counts, or as a class when the clone is expanded.

D,J,size,V,length,CDR3,DNA
-,TRBJ2-5,-,TRBV12-3/TRBV12-4,13,CASRLTGKETQYF,TGTGCCAGCAGACTTACAGGGAAAGAGACCCAGTACTTC
TRBD1,TRBJ1-5,-,TRBV6-1,16,CASSNRDRGFNQPQHF,TGTGCCAGCAGTAACCGGGACAGGGGATTCAATCAGCCCCAGCATTTT
-,TRBJ2-2,many,TRBV2,17,CASSPFFGGADTGELFF,TGTGCCAGCAGTCCCTTTTTTGGGGGGGCGGACACCGGGGAGCTGTTTTTT
-,TRBJ2-3,-,TRBV6-2/TRBV6-3,17,CASTNGQTLTSTDTQYF,TGTGCCAGCACCAATGGACAGACCCTAACTAGCACAGATACGCAGTATTTT
TRBD1,TRBJ2-5,many,TRBV2,14,CASSSPTGEETQYF,TGTGCCAGCAGTAGCCCCACAGGGGAAGAGACCCAGTACTTC
-,TRBJ2-5,many,TRBV20-1,12,CSARWAGETQYF,TGCAGTGCTAGGTGGGCGGGTGAGACCCAGTACTTC
-,TRBJ1-1,few,TRBV18,15,CASSPTVSMVTEAFF,TGTGCCAGCTCACCAACGGTTTCGATGGTCACTGAAGCTTTCTTT
-,TRBJ2-1,-,TRBV6-1,13,CAAAQGTYNEQFF,TGTGCCGCTGCACAGGGTACCTACAATGAGCAGTTCTTC
-,TRBJ1-1,many,TRBV5-5,13,CASSFSGDSEAFF,TGTGCCAGCAGCTTCTCTGGAGACTCTGAAGCTTTCTTT
TRBD1,TRBJ2-2,few,TRBV10-3,16,CAIRDAGTVNTGELFF,TGTGCCATCAGGGACGCCGGGACAGTGAACACCGGGGAGCTGTTTTTT
TRBD2,TRBJ2-2,many,TRBV7-6,16,CASSPRASGRAGELFF,TGTGCCAGCAGCCCGCGCGCCAGCGGGAGGGCCGGGGAGCTGTTTTTT
TRBD2,TRBJ2-7,-,TRBV18,13,CASSLIAGSEQYF,TGTGCCAGCTCACTTATAGCGGGAAGTGAGCAGTACTTC
-,TRBJ1-4,many,TRBV5-1,14,CASKGIGTDEKLFF,TGCGCCAGCAAGGGGATAGGGACTGATGAAAAACTGTTTTTT
-,TRBJ1-5,many,TRBV28,15,CASSLPNYSNQPQHF,TGTGCCAGCAGTTTACCGAACTATAGCAATCAGCCCCAGCATTTT
-,TRBJ2-7,few,TRBV4-2,16,CASSQDRTGASYEQYF,TGTGCCAGCAGCCAAGATCGGACGGGGGCCTCCTACGAGCAGTACTTC
TRBD1,TRBJ2-1,many,TRBV2,13,CASSQDRGDEQFF,TGTGCCAGCAGCCAGGACAGGGGTGATGAGCAGTTCTTC
-,TRBJ1-1,-,TRBV6-2/TRBV6-3,15,CASSYALDANTEAFF,TGTGCCAGCAGTTACGCATTGGACGCGAACACTGAAGCTTTCTTT
-,TRBJ2-5,many,TRBV6-2/TRBV6-3,12,CASFGAGETQYF,TGTGCCAGTTTCGGAGCGGGAGAGACCCAGTACTTC
TRBD1,TRBJ1-2,few,TRBV29-1,15,CSVDFLGQGLGGYTF,TGCAGCGTTGATTTCCTTGGACAGGGGTTGGGGGGCTACACCTTC
-,TRBJ1-4,-,TRBV5-1,15,CASSLNSATNEKLFF,TGCGCCAGCAGCCTGAACAGCGCAACTAATGAAAAACTGTTTTTT
-,TRBJ1-3,many,TRBV30,11,CAWSPGNTIYF,TGTGCCTGGAGCCCCGGCAACACCATATATTTT
TRBD1,TRBJ1-5,few,TRBV6-5,15,CASSYSGQGGQPQHF,TGTGCCAGCAGTTACTCCGGACAGGGTGGACAGCCCCAGCATTTT
-,TRBJ1-5,few,TRBV28,21,CASTHSGYGPESFDSNQPQHF,TGTGCCAGCACCCACTCCGGATATGGACCGGAATCCTTCGATAGCAATCAGCCCCAGCATTTT
TRBD2,TRBJ2-5,few,TRBV6-1,18,CATYRRTSGRTRQETQYF,TGTGCCACCTATCGGAGGACTAGCGGGAGGACACGTCAAGAGACCCAGTACTTC
-,TRBJ2-7,many,TRBV7-8,14,CASSLRRERNEQYF,TGTGCCAGCAGCTTACGGCGGGAACGGAACGAGCAGTACTTC
TRBD1,TRBJ1-2,-,TRBV4-1,15,CASSREGQTNYGYTF,TGCGCCAGCAGCCGTGAGGGACAGACTAACTATGGCTACACCTTC
-,TRBJ2-2,many,TRBV12-3/TRBV12-4,16,CASSLGGPARGGELFF,TGTGCCAGCAGTTTGGGCGGGCCGGCGCGGGGAGGGGAGCTGTTTTTT
TRBD1,TRBJ2-5,many,TRBV18,15,CASSRTGTGGETQYF,TGTGCCAGCTCACGGACCGGGACAGGCGGGGAGACCCAGTACTTC
-,TRBJ2-2,few,TRBV6-5,15,CASSYRTVNTGELFF,TGTGCCAGCAGTTACCGGACAGTGAACACCGGGGAGCTGTTTTTT
-,TRBJ2-7,-,TRBV18,15,CASSPGNERPYEQYF,TGTGCCAGCTCACCAGGGAACGAGCGTCCCTACGAGCAGTACTTC
-,TRBJ1-2,few,TRBV28,16,CASSSGVAGGAGGYTF,TGTGCCAGCAGTTCTGGGGTGGCCGGGGGCGCGGGGGGCTACACCTTC
-,TRBJ1-4,many,TRBV18,15,CASSAQHTENEKLFF,TGTGCCAGCTCAGCGCAACACACGGAAAATGAAAAACTGTTTTTT
-,TRBJ2-7,few,TRBV3-1,13,CASSRLVSDEQYF,TGTGCCAGCAGCCGACTAGTTAGTGACGAGCAGTACTTC
TRBD1,TRBJ1-5,-,TRBV2,16,CASSADRVGSNQPQHF,TGTGCCAGCAGTGCGGACAGGGTAGGGAGCAATCAGCCCCAGCATTTT
-,TRBJ1-2,many,TRBV28,12,CASSPGDYGYTF,TGTGCCAGCAGTCCAGGGGACTATGGCTACACCTTC
-,TRBJ2-1,-,TRBV28,16,CASSRLVAVSYNEQFF,TGTGCCAGCAGCCGACTAGTTGCAGTCTCCTACAATGAGCAGTTCTTC
-,TRBJ2-3,few,TRBV7-9,19,CASSLGGQRRGSSTDTQYF,TGTGCCAGCAGCTTAGGGGGCCAGCGGAGGGGGTCTAGCACAGATACGCAGTATTTT
TRBD2,TRBJ2-7,many,TRBV28,13,CASSFEGGDEQYF,TGTGCCAGCAGTTTTGAGGGAGGGGACGAGCAGTACTTC
-,TRBJ1-1,few,TRBV7-9,16,CASSFPFIKENTEAFF,TGTGCCAGCAGCTTTCCTTTCATAAAGGAGAACACTGAAGCTTTCTTT
TRBD1,TRBJ2-5,few,TRBV24-1,13,CATSGQGAETQYF,TGTGCCACCAGCGGACAGGGTGCCGAGACCCAGTACTTC
-,TRBJ1-5,-,TRBV28,14,CASRVQGAAQPQHF,TGTGCCAGCAGAGTTCAGGGAGCCGCTCAGCCCCAGCATTTT
-,TRBJ1-1,many,TRBV7-2,12,CASSPGSTEAFF,TGTGCCAGCAGCCCTGGGAGCACTGAAGCTTTCTTT
-,TRBJ1-1,-,TRBV25-1,13,CASSDPLGAEAFF,TGTGCCAGCAGTGACCCCCTTGGCGCTGAAGCTTTCTTT
TRBD1,TRBJ2-7,-,TRBV20-1,14,CSAKTGTGTYEQYF,TGCAGTGCTAAAACCGGGACAGGGACCTACGAGCAGTACTTC
TRBD2,TRBJ2-7,-,TRBV30,17,CAWTPGLAGGASYEQYF,TGTGCCTGGACTCCGGGACTAGCGGGAGGTGCCTCCTACGAGCAGTACTTC
TRBD2,TRBJ2-5,-,TRBV10-3,18,CAISESRLAGADQETQYF,TGTGCCATCAGTGAGTCGAGGCTAGCGGGAGCCGATCAAGAGACCCAGTACTTC
-,TRBJ1-2,-,TRBV7-9,12,CASSPLVSGYTF,TGTGCCAGCAGCCCCCTGGTGTCCGGCTACACCTTC
-,TRBJ2-5,many,TRBV10-3,14,CAISVERTIGTQYF,TGTGCCATCAGTGTGGAACGGACCATCGGGACCCAGTACTTC
-,TRBJ1-1,-,TRBV12-3/TRBV12-4,15,CASRQPGGVKTEAFF,TGTGCCAGCAGGCAGCCGGGCGGAGTGAAAACTGAAGCTTTCTTT
TRBD1,TRBJ1-5,few,TRBV28,17,CASSLLLQGATGQPQHF,TGTGCCAGCAGTTTACTACTCCAGGGGGCAACGGGTCAGCCCCAGCATTTT
-,TRBJ2-3,-,TRBV7-6,17,CASSLAGSGVSPDTQYF,TGTGCCAGCAGCTTAGCCGGGTCGGGAGTGAGTCCAGATACGCAGTATTTT
TRBD1,TRBJ2-7,-,TRBV7-9,14,CASRGGTGIHEQYF,TGTGCCAGCAGAGGCGGGACAGGGATCCACGAGCAGTACTTC
-,TRBJ2-1,many,TRBV20-1,13,CSAVDSRYNEQFF,TGCAGTGCCGTTGACAGCCGCTACAATGAGCAGTTCTTC
TRBD1,TRBJ2-1,many,TRBV27,14,CASSVTGMRNEQFF,TGTGCCAGCAGCGTGACAGGGATGCGCAATGAGCAGTTCTTC
TRBD1,TRBJ1-2,-,TRBV20-1,14,CSARKTGGEYGYTF,TGCAGTGCTAGAAAAACAGGGGGCGAATATGGCTACACCTTC